The 3 T cell receptor beta chains presented below share a single source sample, sequenced in a study of PD-1 blockade in mismatch repair-deficient tumors listed by TCRdb under 2017. Libraries came from the immunoSEQ multiplex PCR assay. TCRdb took this table from immuneACCESS and kept in-frame rearrangements with V and J called. Such tables lack part of the clones; where checked against another copy, unresolved V genes explain under half of the gap, and the rest is unexplained. A total of 76,000 or so clones appear in this sample, approximately 78% of them only once. The leading ten clones occupy less than 6.5% of the sample. The sample here was peripheral blood, taken 44 weeks after starting pembrolizumab. These receptors were collected from an adult with mismatch repair-deficient cancer.

The CDR3 region is CASSQDNDGWTSGRETQYF. CDR3 coding DNA: TGTGCCAGCAGCCAAGACAACGACGGGTGGACTAGCGGGAGGGAGACCCAGTACTTC. The chain employs TRBV4-2 and TRBJ2-5; 14 bases align to TRBD2. The junction had 11 bases not matched to a gene; V was cut back by 0 bases and J by 5 bases. The CDR3 is 19 amino acids. Germline V gives CDR1 LGHNA, CDR2 YNFKEQ.

This clone has a handful of counts. The chain joins TRBV5-4 to TRBJ2-7; TRBD2 matches at 9 bases. This CDR3 spans 14 amino acids. V shed 0 bases and J 2 bases; nucleotides not matched to a gene: 0. The V gene's germline CDR1 is SGHNT and CDR2 YYREEE (reference sequence). The CDR3 DNA is TGTGCCAGCAGCTTGGGCGGGAGGGCCTACGAGCAGTACTTC. Translating gives CASSLGGRAYEQYF.

V gene TRBV7-9 combines with J gene TRBJ2-1; the match to TRBD2 covers 9 bases. With 10 bases clipped from V and 8 bases from J, the junction kept 21 bases outside the gene matches. CDR1 is SEHNR, CDR2 FQNEAQ, per germline (reference sequence). CDR3 size: 17 residues. CDR3 DNA sequence: TGTGCCACCCGAAGAGCGGGAGGCCCCACTTTAGTCGATGAGCAGTTCTTC. It translates to CATRRAGGPTLVDEQFF.